This entry features one T cell receptor beta chain sequence. This record belongs to a study of blood T cell repertoires in COVID-19. Overall study: COVID-19 samples, acute and convalescent, were from the United States, Italy and Spain. T cells, B-cell-depleted T cells, or PBMCs provided the cDNA or gDNA that served as material.

Germline loops: CDR1 SGDLS, CDR2 YYNGEE. V lost 0 bases to trimming and J lost 2 bases; unmatched junction nucleotides: 8. The CDR3 sequence is 18 residues long. Authors' methods: By means of reference gene primer amplification, nucleated cell counts were estimated. TCRdb keeps only in-frame clones here, not all; method: immunoSEQ multiplex PCR. That table furnishes V, J and clone size, whereas the DNA furnished D and trimming. The sample carries more than 200,000 clones, approximately 79% recorded once. This chain uses TRBV9 with TRBJ2-1; TRBD2 agrees at 10 bases. Sequencing was carried out using peripheral blood. The origin of this receptor is a woman between 35 and 50 years old with active or convalescent COVID-19. Written as DNA, the CDR3 is TGTGCCAGCAGCGTAGTAGCTAGCGGGGGTATCACCTACAATGAGCAGTTCTTC. Protein: CASSVVASGGITYNEQFF.